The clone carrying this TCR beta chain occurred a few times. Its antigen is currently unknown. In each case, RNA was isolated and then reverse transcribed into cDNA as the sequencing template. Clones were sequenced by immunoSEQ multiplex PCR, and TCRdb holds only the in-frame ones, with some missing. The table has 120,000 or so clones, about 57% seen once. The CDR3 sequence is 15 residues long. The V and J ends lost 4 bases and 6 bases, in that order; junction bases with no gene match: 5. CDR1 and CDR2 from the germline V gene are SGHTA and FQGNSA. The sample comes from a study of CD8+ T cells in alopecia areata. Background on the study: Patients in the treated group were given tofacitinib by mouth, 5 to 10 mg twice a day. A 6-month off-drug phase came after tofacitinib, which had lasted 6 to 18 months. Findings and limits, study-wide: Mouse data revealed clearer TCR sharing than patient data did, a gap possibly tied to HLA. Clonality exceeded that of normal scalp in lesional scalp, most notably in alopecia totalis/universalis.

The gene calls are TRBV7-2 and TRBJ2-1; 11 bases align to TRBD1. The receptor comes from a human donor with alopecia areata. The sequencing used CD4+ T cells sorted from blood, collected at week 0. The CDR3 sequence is CASSSPGQGGNEQFF. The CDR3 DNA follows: TGTGCCAGCAGCTCACCGGGACAGGGGGGCAATGAGCAGTTCTTC. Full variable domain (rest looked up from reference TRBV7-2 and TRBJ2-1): GAGVSQSPSNKVTEKGKDVELRCDPISGHTALYWYRQSLGQGLEFLIYFQGNSAPDKSGLPSDRFSAERTGGSVSTLTIQRTQQEDSAVYLCASSSPGQGGNEQFFGPGTRLTVL.